Below, 18 T cell receptor beta chains from the same sample are listed, as sequenced in a study of cytomegalovirus exposure and HLA in healthy donors. The PCR used 60 Vbeta and 13 Jbeta primers. The method was immunoSEQ multiplex PCR; TCRdb's version includes in-frame clones alone and lacks a portion of them. The sample carries roughly 130,000 clones, approximately 79% recorded once. Sequenced input: PBMCs. These TCRs come from a young man in good health and CMV-seropositive.

The gene calls are TRBV28 and TRBJ2-1; unclear D gene. Deletions cut 0 bases from V and 10 bases from J, with 10 bases between. This CDR3 comprises 13 residues. Germline V gene sequence: CDR1 MDHEN, CDR2 SYDVKM. In DNA, the CDR3 is TGTGCCAGCAGTTTATGGGAGCCACGGGAGCAGTTCTTC. This translates into CASSLWEPREQFF. The full variable domain, its missing parts supplied by reference TRBV28 and TRBJ2-1, is DVKVTQSSRYLVKRTGEKVFLECVQDMDHENMFWYRQDPGLGLRLIYFSYDVKMKEKGDIPEGYSVSREKKERFSLILESASTNQTSMYLCASSLWEPREQFFGPGTRLTVL.

As concerns this clone: The junction shows a germline mismatch at one end, possibly a read error. The J gene is TRBJ2-1, the V gene TRBV4-2, with TRBD2 matching over 11 bases. Germline V gene sequence: CDR1 LGHNA, CDR2 YNFKEQ. This CDR3 has 16 amino acids. The CDR3 here is CASSTTSGESYNEQLF. The CDR3 DNA follows: TGTGCCAGCAGCACGACTAGCGGGGAGTCCTACAATGAGCAGCTCTTC.

The chain couples TRBV6-4 to TRBJ2-1; 9 bases line up with TRBD2. V trimming: 5 bases; J trimming: 9 bases; junction bases outside the gene matches: 14. This CDR3 has 16 amino acids. Germline-derived CDR1 and CDR2 are MRHNA and SNTAGT. In DNA, the CDR3 is TGTGCCAGCAGTATAATGTCTGGGACTAGCTATGGTGAGCAGTTCTTC. Translating gives CASSIMSGTSYGEQFF.

This chain uses TRBV6-1 with TRBJ2-7; possibly TRBD1 for D (6 bases). There are 12 residues in the CDR3. The germline V and J ends were trimmed by 6 bases and 6 bases, with 12 bases remaining between them. Germline V lookup: CDR1 MNHNS, CDR2 SASEGT. CDR3 in DNA: TGTGCCAGCAGCGTCGGACAGTTCGAGCAGTACTTC. This sequence encodes CASSVGQFEQYF.

V gene TRBV4-2 combines with J gene TRBJ1-2; 8 bases are a match to TRBD1. Germline trimming cut 3 bases from V and 4 bases from J; bases unmatched to any gene: 10. There are 16 residues in the CDR3. Germline assignment: CDR1 LGHNA and CDR2 YNFKEQ. The CDR3 nucleotides are TGTGCCAGCAGCCATCCTAAACAGGGGGTTGCCTATGGCTACACCTTC. It translates to CASSHPKQGVAYGYTF.

The V and J genes are TRBV6-5 and TRBJ1-1; TRBD1 matches at 9 bases. V shed 2 bases, J shed 1 base, and the junction held 2 bases outside the gene matches. CDR3 length equals 15 residues. CDR1 is MNHEY, CDR2 SVGAGI, per germline. The CDR3 region is CASSYPGQGNTEAFF. In nucleotides, the CDR3 is TGTGCCAGCAGTTACCCGGGACAGGGGAACACTGAAGCTTTCTTT.

The table lists this clone with a count of one. The V gene is TRBV6-5, the J gene TRBJ2-4, with D perhaps TRBD1 (6 bases). The germline V gene has CDR1 MNHEY and CDR2 SVGAGI. The CDR3 length is 13 residues. The V gene lost 2 bases and the J gene lost 9 bases, with 11 bases spanning the gap. The CDR3 here is CASSYAGDAIQYF. The DNA of the CDR3 is TGTGCCAGCAGTTACGCAGGGGACGCCATTCAGTACTTC.

As to this clone: At one end, the junction sequence differs from germline, possibly due to a read error. This chain joins TRBV27 and TRBJ2-1, with D unclear. The germline V gene encodes CDR1 MNHEY and CDR2 SMNVEV (reference sequence). The CDR3 sequence is 11 residues long. The chain's CDR3 is CAGSLGTEQFF. CDR3 nucleotides: TGTGCCGGCAGTTTAGGCACTGAGCAGTTCTTC.

This clone has more than one count but fewer than ten. The chain recombines TRBV11-2 with TRBJ2-3, with 11 bases aligning to TRBD2. There are 16 residues in the CDR3. V shed 2 bases, J shed 4 bases, and the junction held 5 bases outside the gene matches. Germline lookup yields CDR1 SGHAT and CDR2 FQNNGV. The CDR3: CASSLIAGGPSDTQYF. CDR3 DNA sequence: TGTGCCAGCAGCTTAATAGCGGGAGGGCCCTCAGATACGCAGTATTTT.

The chain recombines TRBV6-5 with TRBJ1-1; D gene uncertain. Trimming took 5 bases from V and 0 from J, leaving 10 bases between them. Germline CDR1 MNHEY, CDR2 SVGAGI. CDR3 size: 14 residues. The CDR3 loop is CASSQDGVNTEAFF. The CDR3 bases are TGTGCCAGCAGTCAGGACGGGGTGAACACTGAAGCTTTCTTT.

The J gene is TRBJ2-5, the V gene TRBV29-1; TRBD2 is a possible D gene (5 bases). Germline-derived CDR1 and CDR2 are SQVTM and ANQGSEA. The CDR3 has 14 residues. Trimming removed 7 bases at V and 4 bases at J, with 19 bases between. The CDR3 loop is CSARSTAGGETQYF. In nucleotides, the CDR3 is TGCAGCGCCCGGTCCACGGCAGGAGGAGAGACCCAGTACTTC.

This clone is a singleton in its sample. This chain joins TRBV18 and TRBJ2-5, with TRBD2 as a possible D gene (6 bases). Trimming removed 0 bases at V and 5 bases at J, with 7 bases between. Germline assignment: CDR1 KGHSH and CDR2 LQKENI. The CDR3 loop spans 13 amino acids. The DNA for the CDR3 is TGTGCCAGCTCACCACCGGGGAGGGAGACCCAGTACTTC. As protein: CASSPPGRETQYF.

This clone was seen only once. The V call is TRBV19, the J call TRBJ2-3, with 8 nucleotides matching TRBD2. V gave up 6 bases and J gave up 0 bases; unmatched junction bases: 5. This CDR3 has 15 residues. Per germline, CDR1 LNHDA and CDR2 SQIVND (reference sequence). The CDR3 nucleotides read TGTGCCAGTAGGAGACTAGCGCAAAGCACAGATACGCAGTATTTT. It translates to CASRRLAQSTDTQYF.

This clone was counted a few times. This chain joins TRBV4-2 and TRBJ1-2, with D possibly matching TRBD1 (5 bases). The CDR3 consists of 13 residues. CDR1 and CDR2 (germline): LGHNA, YNFKEQ. V gave up 4 bases and J gave up 3 bases, with 9 bases separating them. The CDR3 nucleotides are TGTGCCAGCAGCCGGGCCAGGGACTATGGCTACACCTTC. Protein product: CASSRARDYGYTF.

The chain joins TRBV5-1 to TRBJ2-1; unclear D gene. V was clipped by 2 bases and J by 5 bases, with 14 bases between them. Germline-derived CDR1 and CDR2 are SGHRS and YFSETQ. The CDR3 extends over 15 amino acids. The CDR3 reads CASSFTDTLNNEQFF. CDR3 nucleotide sequence: TGCGCCAGCAGCTTTACAGATACCCTGAACAATGAGCAGTTCTTC.

The chain joins TRBV7-9 to TRBJ2-1, with 9 bases that match TRBD1. Looked up from germline, CDR1 is SEHNR and CDR2 is FQNEAQ (reference sequence). The CDR3 consists of 16 residues. V was clipped by 1 base and J by 7 bases; unmatched bases: 8. The CDR3 coding sequence is TGTGCCAGCAGCTTAGTCGGACAGGGGAGTGGGAATGAGCAGTTCTTC. Amino acids: CASSLVGQGSGNEQFF.

This chain joins TRBV27 and TRBJ1-3; 9 bases match TRBD1. The CDR3 has 18 amino acids. The V and J ends lost 6 bases and 0 bases, in that order; junction bases with no gene match: 12. Germline CDR1 reads MNHEY; CDR2 reads SMNVEV (reference sequence). The CDR3: CASRSGTGRTPSGNTIYF. CDR3 in DNA: TGTGCCAGCAGGTCCGGGACAGGGCGAACTCCCTCTGGAAACACCATATATTTT.

This clone was observed a single time. The V call is TRBV27, the J call TRBJ1-2; 7 positions match TRBD1. CDR1 is MNHEY, CDR2 SMNVEV, per germline (reference sequence). V lost 4 bases, J lost 2 bases, and 4 bases stayed unmatched. This CDR3 spans 14 amino acids. The CDR3 DNA follows: TGTGCCAGCAGTTCGGAACAGGGGAACTATGGCTACACCTTC. This gives the protein CASSSEQGNYGYTF.